This T cell receptor beta chain was captured by sequencing in a study of response to subunit inactivated influenza vaccine. Broader study findings: T cells newly recruited by each seasonal influenza vaccination are few, the authors suggested.

The CDR3 totals 13 residues. The V end lost 1 base, the J end lost 3 bases, and 8 bases lay between the germline ends. Germline CDR1 reads SGHRS; CDR2 reads YFSETQ. A single record per CDR3 protein comes from TCRdb applying MiXCR to the RT-PCR reads. The table has about 520,000 distinct CDR3 sequences, 25% seen once; the top ten hold approximately 2%. Concerning this clonotype itself: The antigen remains undetermined.

The input for sequencing was CD4+ T cells sorted from PBMCs, taken about 5 days after vaccination. The genes are TRBV5-1 and TRBJ2-7, with D unclear. This clonotype was sampled from a man aged 50-59 years who received an inactivated influenza vaccine. The CDR3 sequence is CASSLQESYEQYF. The DNA for the CDR3 is TGCGCCAGCAGCTTGCAGGAGAGCTACGAGCAGTACTTC. Using reference TRBV5-1 and TRBJ2-7 for the parts outside the CDR3, the full variable domain is KAGVTQTPRYLIKTRGQQVTLSCSPISGHRSVSWYQQTPGQGLQFLFEYFSETQRNKGNFPGRFSGRQFSNSRSEMNVSTLELGDSALYLCASSLQESYEQYFGPGTRLTVT.